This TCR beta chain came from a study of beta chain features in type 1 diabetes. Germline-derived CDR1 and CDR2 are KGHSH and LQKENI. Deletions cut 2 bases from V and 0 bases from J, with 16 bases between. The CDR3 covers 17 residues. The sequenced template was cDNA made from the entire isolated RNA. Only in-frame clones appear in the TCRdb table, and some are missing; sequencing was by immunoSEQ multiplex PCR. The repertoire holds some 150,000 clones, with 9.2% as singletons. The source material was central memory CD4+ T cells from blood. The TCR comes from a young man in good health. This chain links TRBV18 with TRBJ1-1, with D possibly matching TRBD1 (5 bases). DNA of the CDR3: TGTGCCAGCTCACCAGCGGTGCGGGGGGGAATGAACACTGAAGCTTTCTTT. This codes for CASSPAVRGGMNTEAFF.